This T cell receptor (beta chain) came from a study of graft-versus-host responses after intestinal transplantation. About this clone itself: Its antigen is not known.

TCRdb keeps only in-frame clones here, not all; method: immunoSEQ multiplex PCR. The repertoire holds some 100,000 clones, roughly 92% seen once, with over 0.06% in the top ten. This CDR3 contains 13 residues. CDR1 and CDR2 (germline): MNHEY, SMNVEV (reference sequence). V dropped 7 bases and J dropped 4; count of bases not matched to a gene: 5. This receptor was obtained from a human donor who was the organ donor for an intestinal transplant. The V call is TRBV27, the J call TRBJ1-2, with 8 bases aligning to TRBD1. The sequenced sample was unstimulated CD8+ T cells sorted from spleen or lymph node cells, obtained before transplant. The CDR3 spells CASKRQGSYGYTF. Here the CDR3 DNA reads TGTGCCAGCAAGAGACAGGGGAGCTATGGCTACACCTTC.